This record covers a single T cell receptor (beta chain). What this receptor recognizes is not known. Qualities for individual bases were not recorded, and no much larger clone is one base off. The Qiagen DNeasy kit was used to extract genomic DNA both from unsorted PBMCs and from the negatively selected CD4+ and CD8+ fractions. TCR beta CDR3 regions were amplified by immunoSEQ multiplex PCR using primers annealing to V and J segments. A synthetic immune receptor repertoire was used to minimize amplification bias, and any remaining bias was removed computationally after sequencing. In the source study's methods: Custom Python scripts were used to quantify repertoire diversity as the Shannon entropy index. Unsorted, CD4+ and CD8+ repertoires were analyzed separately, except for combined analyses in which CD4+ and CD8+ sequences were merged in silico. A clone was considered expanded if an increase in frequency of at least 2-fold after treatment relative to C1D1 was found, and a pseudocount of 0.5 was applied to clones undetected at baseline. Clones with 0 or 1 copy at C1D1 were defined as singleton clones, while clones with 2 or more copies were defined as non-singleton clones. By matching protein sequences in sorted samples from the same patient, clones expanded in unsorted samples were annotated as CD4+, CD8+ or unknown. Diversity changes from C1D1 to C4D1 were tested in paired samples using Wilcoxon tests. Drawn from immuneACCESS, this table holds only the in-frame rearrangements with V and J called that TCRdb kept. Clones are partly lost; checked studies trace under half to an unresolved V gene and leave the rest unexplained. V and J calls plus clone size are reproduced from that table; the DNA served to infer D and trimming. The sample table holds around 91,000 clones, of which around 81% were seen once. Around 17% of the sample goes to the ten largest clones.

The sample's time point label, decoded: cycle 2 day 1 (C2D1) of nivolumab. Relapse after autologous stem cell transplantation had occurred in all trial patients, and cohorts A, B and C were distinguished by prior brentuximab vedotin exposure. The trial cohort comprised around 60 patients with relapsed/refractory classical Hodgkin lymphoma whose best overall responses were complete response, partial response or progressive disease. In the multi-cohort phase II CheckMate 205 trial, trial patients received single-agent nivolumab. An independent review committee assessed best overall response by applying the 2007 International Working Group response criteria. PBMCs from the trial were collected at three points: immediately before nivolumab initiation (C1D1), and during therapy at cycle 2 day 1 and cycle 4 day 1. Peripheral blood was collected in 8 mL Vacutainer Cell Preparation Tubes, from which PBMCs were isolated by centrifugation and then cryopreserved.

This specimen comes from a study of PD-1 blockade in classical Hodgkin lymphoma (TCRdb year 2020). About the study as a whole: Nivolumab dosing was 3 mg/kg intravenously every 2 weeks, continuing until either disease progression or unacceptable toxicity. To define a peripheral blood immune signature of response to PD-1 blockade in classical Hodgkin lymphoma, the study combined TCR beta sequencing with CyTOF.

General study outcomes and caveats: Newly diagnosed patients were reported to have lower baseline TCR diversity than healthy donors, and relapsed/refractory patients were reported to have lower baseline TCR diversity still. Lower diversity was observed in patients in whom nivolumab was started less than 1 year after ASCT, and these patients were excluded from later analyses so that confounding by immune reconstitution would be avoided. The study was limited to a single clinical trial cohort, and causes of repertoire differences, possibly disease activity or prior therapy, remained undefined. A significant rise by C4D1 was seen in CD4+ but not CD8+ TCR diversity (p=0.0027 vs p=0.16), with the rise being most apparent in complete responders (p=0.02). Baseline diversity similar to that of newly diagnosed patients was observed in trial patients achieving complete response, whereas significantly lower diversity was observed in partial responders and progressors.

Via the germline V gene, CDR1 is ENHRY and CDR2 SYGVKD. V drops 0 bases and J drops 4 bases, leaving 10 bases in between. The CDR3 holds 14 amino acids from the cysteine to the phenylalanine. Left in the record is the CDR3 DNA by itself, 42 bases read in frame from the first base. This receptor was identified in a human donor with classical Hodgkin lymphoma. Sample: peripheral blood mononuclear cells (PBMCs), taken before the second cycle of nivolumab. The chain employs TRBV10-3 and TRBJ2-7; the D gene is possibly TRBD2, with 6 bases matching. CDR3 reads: CAISESFRGYEQYF. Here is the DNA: TGTGCCATCAGTGAGTCGTTTCGGGGGTACGAGCAGTACTTC.